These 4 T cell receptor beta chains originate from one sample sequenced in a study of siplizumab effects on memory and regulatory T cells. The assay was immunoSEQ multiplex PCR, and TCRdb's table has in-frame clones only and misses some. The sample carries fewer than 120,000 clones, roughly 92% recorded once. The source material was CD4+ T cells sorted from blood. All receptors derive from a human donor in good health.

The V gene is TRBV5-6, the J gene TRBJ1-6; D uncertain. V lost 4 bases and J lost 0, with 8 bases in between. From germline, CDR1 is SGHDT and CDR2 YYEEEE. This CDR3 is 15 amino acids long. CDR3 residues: CASSPPGSYNSPLHF. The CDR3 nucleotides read TGTGCCAGCAGCCCCCCGGGCTCCTATAATTCACCCCTCCACTTT. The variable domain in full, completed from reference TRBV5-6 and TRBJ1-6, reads DAGVTQSPTHLIKTRGQQVTLRCSPKSGHDTVSWYQQALGQGPQFIFQYYEEEERQRGNFPDRFSGHQFPNYSSELNVNALLLGDSALYLCASSPPGSYNSPLHFGNGTRLTVT.

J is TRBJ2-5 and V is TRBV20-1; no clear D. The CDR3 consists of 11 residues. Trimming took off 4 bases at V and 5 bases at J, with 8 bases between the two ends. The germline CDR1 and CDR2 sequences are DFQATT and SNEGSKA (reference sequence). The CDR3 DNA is TGCAGTGCTAAATTAACGGAGACCCAGTACTTC. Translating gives CSAKLTETQYF.

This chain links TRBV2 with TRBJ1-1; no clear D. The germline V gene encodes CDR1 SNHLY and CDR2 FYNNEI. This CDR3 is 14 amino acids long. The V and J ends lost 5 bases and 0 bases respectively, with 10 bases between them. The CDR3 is CASSLDIMNTEAFF. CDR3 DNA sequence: TGTGCCAGCAGTTTGGATATCATGAACACTGAAGCTTTCTTT.

The chain's CDR3 is CASSPRTLYGYTF. CDR3 coding DNA: TGTGCCAGCAGTCCCCGGACCCTCTATGGCTACACCTTC. The rearrangement uses TRBV6-5 and TRBJ1-2, with D hard to call. The CDR3 loop spans 13 amino acids. Trimming took off 5 bases at V and 4 bases at J, with 11 bases between the two ends. Germline CDR1 MNHEY, CDR2 SVGAGI.